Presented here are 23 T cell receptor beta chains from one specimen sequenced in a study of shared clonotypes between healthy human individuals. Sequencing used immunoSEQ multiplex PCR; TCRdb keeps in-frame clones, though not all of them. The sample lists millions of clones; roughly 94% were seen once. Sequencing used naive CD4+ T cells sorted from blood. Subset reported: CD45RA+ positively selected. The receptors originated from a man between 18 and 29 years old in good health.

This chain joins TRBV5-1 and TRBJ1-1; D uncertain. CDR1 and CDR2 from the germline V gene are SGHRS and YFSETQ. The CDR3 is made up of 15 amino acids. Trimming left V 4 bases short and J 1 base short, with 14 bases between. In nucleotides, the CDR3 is TGCGCCAGCAGCCCTGGACTGGGGTCGAACACTGAAGCTTTCTTT. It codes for CASSPGLGSNTEAFF.

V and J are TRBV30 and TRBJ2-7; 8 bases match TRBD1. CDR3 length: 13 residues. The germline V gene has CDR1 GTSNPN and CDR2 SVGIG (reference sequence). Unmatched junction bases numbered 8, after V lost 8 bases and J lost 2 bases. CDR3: CAGTTGVAYEQYF. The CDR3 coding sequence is TGTGCCGGGACGACAGGGGTAGCCTACGAGCAGTACTTC.

Written as DNA, the CDR3 is TGCGCCAGCAGCTTGGGCGACTGGTATAGATCCTACAATGAGCAGTTCTTC. Amino acid sequence: CASSLGDWYRSYNEQFF. This chain connects TRBV5-1 to TRBJ2-1; D is ambiguous. V lost 0 bases and J 1 base, leaving 14 bases between the germline ends. The CDR3 loop spans 17 amino acids. Germline assignment: CDR1 SGHRS and CDR2 YFSETQ.

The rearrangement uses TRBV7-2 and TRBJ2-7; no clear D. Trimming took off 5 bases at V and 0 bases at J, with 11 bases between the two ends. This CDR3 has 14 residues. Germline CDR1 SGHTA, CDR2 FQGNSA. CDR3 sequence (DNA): TGTGCCAGCAGCCTCCCTCCAAGCTCCTACGAGCAGTACTTC. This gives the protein CASSLPPSSYEQYF. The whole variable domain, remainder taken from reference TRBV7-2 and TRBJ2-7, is GAGVSQSPSNKVTEKGKDVELRCDPISGHTALYWYRQSLGQGLEFLIYFQGNSAPDKSGLPSDRFSAERTGGSVSTLTIQRTQQEDSAVYLCASSLPPSSYEQYFGPGTRLTVT.

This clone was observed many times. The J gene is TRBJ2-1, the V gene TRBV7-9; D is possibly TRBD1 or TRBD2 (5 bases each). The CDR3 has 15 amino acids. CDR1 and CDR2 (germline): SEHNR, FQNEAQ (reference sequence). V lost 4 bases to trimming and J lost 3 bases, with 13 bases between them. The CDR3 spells CASSYRDPYYNEQFF. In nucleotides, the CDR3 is TGTGCCAGCAGCTACCGGGACCCCTACTACAATGAGCAGTTCTTC.

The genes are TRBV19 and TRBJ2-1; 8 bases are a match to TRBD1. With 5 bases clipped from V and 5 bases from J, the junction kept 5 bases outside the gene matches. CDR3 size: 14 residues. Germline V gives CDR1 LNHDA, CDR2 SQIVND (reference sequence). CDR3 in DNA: TGTGCCAGTAGTTCGGGGGACAGGAACAATGAGCAGTTCTTC. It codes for CASSSGDRNNEQFF.

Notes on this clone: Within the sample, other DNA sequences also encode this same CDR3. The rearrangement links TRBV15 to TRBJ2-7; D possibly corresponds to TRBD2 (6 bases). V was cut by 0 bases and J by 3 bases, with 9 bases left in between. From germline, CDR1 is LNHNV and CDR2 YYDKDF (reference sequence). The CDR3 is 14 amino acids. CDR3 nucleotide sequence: TGTGCCACCAGCAGAGATCGGGGACTCTACGAGCAGTACTTC. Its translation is CATSRDRGLYEQYF.

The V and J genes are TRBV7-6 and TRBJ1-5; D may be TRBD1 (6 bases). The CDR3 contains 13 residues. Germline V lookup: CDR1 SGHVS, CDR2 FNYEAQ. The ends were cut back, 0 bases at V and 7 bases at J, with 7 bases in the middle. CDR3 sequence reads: CASSLARGQPQHF. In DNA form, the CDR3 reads TGTGCCAGCAGCTTAGCCAGGGGCCAGCCCCAGCATTTT. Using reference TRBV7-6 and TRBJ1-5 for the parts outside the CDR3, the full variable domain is GAGVSQSPRYKVTKRGQDVALRCDPISGHVSLYWYRQALGQGPEFLTYFNYEAQQDKSGLPNDRFSAERPEGSISTLTIQRTEQRDSAMYRCASSLARGQPQHFGDGTRLSIL.

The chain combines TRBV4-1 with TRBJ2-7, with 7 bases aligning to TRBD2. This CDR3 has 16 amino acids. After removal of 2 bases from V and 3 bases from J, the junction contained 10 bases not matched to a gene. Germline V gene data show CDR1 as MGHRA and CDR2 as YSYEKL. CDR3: CASSQPGSSGSYEQYF. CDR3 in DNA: TGCGCCAGCAGCCAACCCGGGTCTAGCGGCAGCTACGAGCAGTACTTC.

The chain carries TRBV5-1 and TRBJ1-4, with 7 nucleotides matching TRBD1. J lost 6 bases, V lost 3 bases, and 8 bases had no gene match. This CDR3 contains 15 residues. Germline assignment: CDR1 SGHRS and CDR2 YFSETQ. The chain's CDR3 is CASSYRQGDDEKLFF. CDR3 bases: TGCGCCAGCAGCTACAGACAGGGTGATGATGAAAAACTGTTTTTT.

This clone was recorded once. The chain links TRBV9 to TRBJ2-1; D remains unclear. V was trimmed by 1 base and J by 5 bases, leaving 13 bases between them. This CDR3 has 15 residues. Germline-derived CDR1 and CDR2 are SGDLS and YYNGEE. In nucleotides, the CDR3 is TGTGCCAGCAGCGTAAAAGGCAGCCCCAACAATGAGCAGTTCTTC. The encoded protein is CASSVKGSPNNEQFF.

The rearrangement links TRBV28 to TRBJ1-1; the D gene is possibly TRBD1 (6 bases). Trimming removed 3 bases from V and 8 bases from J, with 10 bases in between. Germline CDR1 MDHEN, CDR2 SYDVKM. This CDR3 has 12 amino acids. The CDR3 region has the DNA TGTGCCAGCAGTTTGGTCCAGGGGGAAGCTTTCTTT. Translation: CASSLVQGEAFF.

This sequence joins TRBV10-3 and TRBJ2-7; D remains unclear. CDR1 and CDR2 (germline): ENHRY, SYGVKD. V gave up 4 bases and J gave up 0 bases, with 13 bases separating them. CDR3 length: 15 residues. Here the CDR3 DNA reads TGTGCCATCAGTGCGGGTAATCAGGACTCCTACGAGCAGTACTTC. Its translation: CAISAGNQDSYEQYF.

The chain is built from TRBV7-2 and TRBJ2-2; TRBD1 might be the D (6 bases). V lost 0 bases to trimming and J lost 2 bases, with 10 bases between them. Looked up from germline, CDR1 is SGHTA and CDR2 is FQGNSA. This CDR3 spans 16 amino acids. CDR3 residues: CASSLARQVNTGELFF. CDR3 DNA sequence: TGTGCCAGCAGCTTAGCGAGACAGGTTAACACCGGGGAGCTGTTTTTT.

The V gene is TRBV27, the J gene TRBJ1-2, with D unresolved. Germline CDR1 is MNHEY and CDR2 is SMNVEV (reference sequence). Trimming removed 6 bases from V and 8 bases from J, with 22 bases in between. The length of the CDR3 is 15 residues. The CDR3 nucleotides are TGTGCCAGCAGCCAGACGGCCGCCCCTACTGGGGGCTACACCTTC. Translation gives CASSQTAAPTGGYTF.

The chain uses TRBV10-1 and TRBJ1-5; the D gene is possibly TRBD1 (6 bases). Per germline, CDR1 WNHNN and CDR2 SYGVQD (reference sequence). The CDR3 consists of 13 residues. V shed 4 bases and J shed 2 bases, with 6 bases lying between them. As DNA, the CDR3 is TGCGCCAGCAGTGCAGGGGGCAATCAGCCCCAGCATTTT. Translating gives CASSAGGNQPQHF.

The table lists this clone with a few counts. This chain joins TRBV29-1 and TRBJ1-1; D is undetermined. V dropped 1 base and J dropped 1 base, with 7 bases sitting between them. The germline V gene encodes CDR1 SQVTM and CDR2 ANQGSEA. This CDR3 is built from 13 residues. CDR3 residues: CSVEANTNTEAFF. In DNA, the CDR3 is TGCAGCGTTGAAGCTAATACGAACACTGAAGCTTTCTTT.

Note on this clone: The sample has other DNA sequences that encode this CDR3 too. This CDR3 reads CASSLGAGVNTEAFF. The CDR3 coding sequence is TGCGCCAGCAGCTTGGGGGCAGGGGTGAACACTGAAGCTTTCTTT. V and J are TRBV5-1 and TRBJ1-1, with D possibly matching TRBD1 (6 bases). Germline-derived CDR1 and CDR2 are SGHRS and YFSETQ. This CDR3 spans 15 amino acids. Trimming left V 0 bases short and J 0 bases short, with 9 bases between. The whole variable domain, filled in from reference TRBV5-1 and TRBJ1-1, reads KAGVTQTPRYLIKTRGQQVTLSCSPISGHRSVSWYQQTPGQGLQFLFEYFSETQRNKGNFPGRFSGRQFSNSRSEMNVSTLELGDSALYLCASSLGAGVNTEAFFGQGTRLTVV.

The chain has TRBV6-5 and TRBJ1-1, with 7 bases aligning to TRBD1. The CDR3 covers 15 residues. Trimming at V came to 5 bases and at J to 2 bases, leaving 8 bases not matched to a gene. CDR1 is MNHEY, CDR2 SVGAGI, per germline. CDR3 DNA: TGTGCCAGCAGTGGCAGGGGGAAGGGTAACACTGAAGCTTTCTTT. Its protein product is CASSGRGKGNTEAFF.

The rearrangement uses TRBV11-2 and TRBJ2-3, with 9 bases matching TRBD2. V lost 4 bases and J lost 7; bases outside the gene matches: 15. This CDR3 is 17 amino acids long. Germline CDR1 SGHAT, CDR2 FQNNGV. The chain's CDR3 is CASSSRIRREGSYTQYF. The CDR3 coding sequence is TGTGCCAGCAGCTCCCGTATAAGGCGGGAGGGTTCGTATACGCAGTATTTT.

CDR3 sequence: CASSLYVGNQPQHF. In DNA form, the CDR3 reads TGTGCCAGCAGCTTATATGTTGGCAATCAGCCCCAGCATTTT. This chain connects TRBV5-5 to TRBJ1-5; D uncertain. V was shortened by 2 bases and J by 2 bases, with 8 bases between the two germline ends. Germline V gene lookup returns CDR1 SGHKS and CDR2 YYEKEE (reference sequence). The CDR3 sequence is 14 residues long.

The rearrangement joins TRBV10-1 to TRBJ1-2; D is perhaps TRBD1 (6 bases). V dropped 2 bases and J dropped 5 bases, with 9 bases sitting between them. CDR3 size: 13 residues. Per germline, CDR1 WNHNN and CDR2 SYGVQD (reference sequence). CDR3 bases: TGCGCCAGCAGTGAGCGTCAGGGGTATGGCTACACCTTC. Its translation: CASSERQGYGYTF.

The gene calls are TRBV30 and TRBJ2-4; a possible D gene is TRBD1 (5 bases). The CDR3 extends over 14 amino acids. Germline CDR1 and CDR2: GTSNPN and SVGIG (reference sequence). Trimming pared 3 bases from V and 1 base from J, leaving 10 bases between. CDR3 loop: CAWSVPGAKNIQYF. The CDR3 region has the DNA TGTGCCTGGAGCGTACCAGGGGCCAAAAACATTCAGTACTTC. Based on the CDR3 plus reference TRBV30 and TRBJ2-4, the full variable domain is SQTIHQWPATLVQPVGSPLSLECTVEGTSNPNLYWYRQAAGRGLQLLFYSVGIGQISSEVPQNLSASRPQDRQFILSSKKLLLSDSGFYLCAWSVPGAKNIQYFGAGTRLSVL.